The 9 T cell receptor beta chains listed next were all sequenced from one sample in a study of CD8 T cells in Susac syndrome. With random hexamers, reverse transcription was performed on about 0.5 to 1 ug of RNA. In TCRdb, the immunoSEQ multiplex PCR reads were re-called with MiXCR into one record per CDR3 protein. The sample yields about 300,000 distinct CDR3 sequences, 65% to 90% seen once. The specimen was CD8+ T cells from PBMCs. These receptors originate from a human donor with multiple sclerosis.

Worth noting for this clonotype: Given the absence of the conserved phenylalanine or tryptophan at the CDR3 end, a read error is likely. The J gene is TRBJ1-1, the V gene TRBV29-1, with 7 bases that match TRBD1. The J segment lost 7 bases and the V segment lost 4 bases, leaving 6 bases of the junction unmatched. CDR3 length: 12 residues. CDR1 is SQVTM, CDR2 ANQGSEA, per germline. The chain's CDR3 is CSVGGGQIEAFI. CDR3 in DNA: TGCAGCGTTGGTGGGGGACAGATTGAAGCTTTCATT.

V usage is TRBV5-1 and J usage is TRBJ2-7; tentative D call: TRBD2 (6 bases). Trimming took off 4 bases at V and 1 base at J, with 12 bases between the two ends. Germline V CDR1 and CDR2: SGHRS, YFSETQ. The length of the CDR3 is 14 residues. CDR3 bases: TGCGCCAGCAGCCACGGGAGCCCATCCTACGAGCAGTACTTC. Translating gives CASSHGSPSYEQYF.

J is TRBJ2-2 and V is TRBV30; TRBD2 aligns across 10 bases. Germline assignment: CDR1 GTSNPN and CDR2 SVGIG (reference sequence). V gave up 6 bases and J gave up 4 bases; unmatched junction bases: 8. The CDR3 is 15 amino acids. This CDR3 reads CACDGLAESTGELFF. CDR3 nucleotides: TGTGCCTGCGACGGACTAGCGGAATCCACCGGGGAGCTGTTTTTT. Together with reference TRBV30 and TRBJ2-2, the CDR3 gives the full variable domain: SQTIHQWPATLVQPVGSPLSLECTVEGTSNPNLYWYRQAAGRGLQLLFYSVGIGQISSEVPQNLSASRPQDRQFILSSKKLLLSDSGFYLCACDGLAESTGELFFGEGSRLTVL.

The chain recombines TRBV5-1 with TRBJ2-1, with D perhaps TRBD1 or TRBD2 (5 bases each). CDR3 length equals 18 residues. Trimming removed 1 base at V and 4 bases at J, with 21 bases between. From germline, CDR1 is SGHRS and CDR2 YFSETQ. CDR3 loop: CASSLPITRVGGYNEQFF. In nucleotides, the CDR3 is TGCGCCAGCAGCTTGCCCATAACAAGGGTTGGGGGTTACAATGAGCAGTTCTTC.

This clonotype has more than one count but fewer than ten. The junction and the germline gene differ at one end; a read error may be behind it. This chain connects TRBV6-5 to TRBJ2-5; the match to TRBD1 covers 7 bases. This CDR3 comprises 14 residues. Germline V gene sequence: CDR1 MNHEY, CDR2 SVGAGI. The DNA of the CDR3 is TGTGCCAGCAGCTACTCCGGGACAGAAGAGACCCAGTACTTC. It encodes CASSYSGTEETQYF.

The count of this clonotype is one. The CDR3 DNA reads TGTGCCAGCAGTTTAAGGGACTCCTGGTCTGGGAATGAGCAGTTCTTC. Translation gives CASSLRDSWSGNEQFF. V and J are TRBV6-5 and TRBJ2-1, with D possibly being TRBD2 (6 bases). The CDR3 is made up of 16 amino acids. Trimming left V 4 bases short and J 7 bases short, with 20 bases between. Germline assignment: CDR1 MNHEY and CDR2 SVGAGI.

The V and J genes are TRBV7-3 and TRBJ2-1; perhaps TRBD1 as D (6 bases). The germline V and J ends were trimmed by 5 bases and 3 bases, with 11 bases remaining between them. CDR1 SGHTA and CDR2 FQGTGA come from the germline V gene. This CDR3 spans 14 amino acids. CDR3 protein: CASSPTGYYNEQFF. The CDR3 bases are TGTGCCAGCAGCCCAACAGGGTACTACAATGAGCAGTTCTTC.

CDR3: CATSQAQAGEETQYF. CDR3 nucleotide sequence: TGTGCCACCAGTCAAGCACAGGCAGGAGAAGAGACCCAGTACTTC. The chain uses TRBV24-1 and TRBJ2-5; possible D gene TRBD1, 5 bases. The CDR3 covers 15 residues. Germline V lookup: CDR1 KGHDR, CDR2 SFDVKD. Trimming removed 6 bases at V and 3 bases at J, with 16 bases between.

The chain employs TRBV27 and TRBJ2-3; 7 nucleotides line up with TRBD2. With 2 bases clipped from V and 2 bases from J, the junction kept 7 bases outside the gene matches. CDR3 size: 16 residues. Germline assignment: CDR1 MNHEY and CDR2 SMNVEV (reference sequence). CDR3 coding DNA: TGTGCCAGCAGTTTAGGAGGTAGCGGGCCCACAGATACGCAGTATTTT. It specifies CASSLGGSGPTDTQYF.